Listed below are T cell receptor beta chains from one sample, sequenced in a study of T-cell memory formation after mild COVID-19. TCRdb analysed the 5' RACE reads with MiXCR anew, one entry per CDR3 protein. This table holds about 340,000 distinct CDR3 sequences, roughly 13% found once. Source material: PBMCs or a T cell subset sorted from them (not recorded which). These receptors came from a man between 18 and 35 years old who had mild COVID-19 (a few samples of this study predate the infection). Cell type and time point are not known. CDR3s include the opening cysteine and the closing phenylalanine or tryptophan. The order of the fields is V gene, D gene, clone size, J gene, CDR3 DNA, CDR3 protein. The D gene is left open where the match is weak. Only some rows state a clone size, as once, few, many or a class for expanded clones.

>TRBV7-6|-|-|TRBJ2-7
TGTGCCAGCAGCTTATCGGAGCCCTACGAGCAGTACTTC
CASSLSEPYEQYF
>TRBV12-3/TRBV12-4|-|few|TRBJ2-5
TGTGCCAGCAGTTTATTGGACCTAGGGGAGACCCAGTACTTC
CASSLLDLGETQYF
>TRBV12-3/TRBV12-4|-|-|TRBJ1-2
TGTGCCAGCAGTTTGGGGTGGGATGGCTACACCTTC
CASSLGWDGYTF
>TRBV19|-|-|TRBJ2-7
TGTGCCAGTAGTTCCGGGTGGGGCAGGGCGGCGTACGAGCAGTACTTC
CASSSGWGRAAYEQYF
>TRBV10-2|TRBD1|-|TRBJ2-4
TGCGCCAGCAGTGAAAGGGACAGGGCAGCCAAAAACATTCAGTACTTC
CASSERDRAAKNIQYF
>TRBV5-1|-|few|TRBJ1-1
TGCGCCAGCAGCTTGAACAGGGCGGAAGCTTTCTTT
CASSLNRAEAFF
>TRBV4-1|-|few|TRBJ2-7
TGCGCCAGCAGCCATATAGAGAGCTCCTACGAGCAGTACTTC
CASSHIESSYEQYF
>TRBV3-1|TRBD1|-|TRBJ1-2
TGTGCCAGCAGCCAGGCTGGGACAGGACTTTCTGGCTACACCTTC
CASSQAGTGLSGYTF
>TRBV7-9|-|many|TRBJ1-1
TGTGCCAGCAGCCCCACGACGATTTTCGACACTGAAGCTTTCTTT
CASSPTTIFDTEAFF
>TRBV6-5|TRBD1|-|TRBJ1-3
TGTGCCACCCGGGACAGGGGTTTCGGATCCGGAAACACCATATATTTT
CATRDRGFGSGNTIYF
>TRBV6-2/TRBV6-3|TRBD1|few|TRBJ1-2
TGTGCCAGCGGGGGACAGGGAACGGCACGGGGCTACACCTTC
CASGGQGTARGYTF
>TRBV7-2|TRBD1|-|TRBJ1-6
TGTGCCAGCAGCCAGGGACAGGGGTATTCACCCCTCCACTTT
CASSQGQGYSPLHF
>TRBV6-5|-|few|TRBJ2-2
TGTGCCAGCAGTTACGTGGGAGACGGGGAGCTGTTTTTT
CASSYVGDGELFF
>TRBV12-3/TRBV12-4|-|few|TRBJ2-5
TGTGCCAGCAGTTTTCTCTGGCAAGAAGAGACCCAGTACTTC
CASSFLWQEETQYF
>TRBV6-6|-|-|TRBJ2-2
TGTGCCAGCAGTTACCGGACCTTGAACACCGGGGAGCTGTTTTTT
CASSYRTLNTGELFF
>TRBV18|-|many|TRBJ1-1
TGTGCCAGCTCACCACTGGGAGCGGTAACGGGAACTGAAGCTTTCTTT
CASSPLGAVTGTEAFF
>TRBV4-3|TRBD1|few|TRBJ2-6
TGCGCCAGCAGCCCTGGACAGGGGATGGCTGGGGCCAACGTCCTGACTTTC
CASSPGQGMAGANVLTF
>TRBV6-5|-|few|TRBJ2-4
TGTGCCAGCAGTTACAGGGCTAGCGCGGCAAACATTCAGTACTTC
CASSYRASAANIQYF
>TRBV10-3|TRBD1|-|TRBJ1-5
TGTGCCATCAGGGCGGACAGGCGGGCCAATCAGCCCCAGCATTTT
CAIRADRRANQPQHF
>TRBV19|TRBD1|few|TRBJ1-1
TGTGCCAGTAGCACGGCCCCGGGACAGGTGGTGAACACTGAAGCTTTCTTT
CASSTAPGQVVNTEAFF
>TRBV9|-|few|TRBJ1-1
TGTGCCAGCAGCGTAGATGGCCTATCAGGCACTGAAGCTTTCTTT
CASSVDGLSGTEAFF
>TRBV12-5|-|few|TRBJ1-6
TGTGCTAGTGGCCCCAGCTGGGGTTCACCCCTCCACTTT
CASGPSWGSPLHF
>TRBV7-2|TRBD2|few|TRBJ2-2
TGTGCCAGCATATCGGGGGGGAACACCGGGGAGCTGTTTTTT
CASISGGNTGELFF
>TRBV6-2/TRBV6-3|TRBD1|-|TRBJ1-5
TGTGCCAGCACCAGGGGGGCAGGGCCTCAGCCCCAGCATTTT
CASTRGAGPQPQHF
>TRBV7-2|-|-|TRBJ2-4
TGTGCCAGCAGCTCCGACCAAAACATTCAGTACTTC
CASSSDQNIQYF
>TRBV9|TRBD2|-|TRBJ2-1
TGTGCCAGCAGCGTAGAGGGAGGGGCGTTTTATGAGCAGTTCTTC
CASSVEGGAFYEQFF
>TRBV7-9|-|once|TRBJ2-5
TGTGCCAGCAGCTTAGGTCCAGAAACCCAAGAGACCCAGTACTTC
CASSLGPETQETQYF
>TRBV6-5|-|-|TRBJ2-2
TGTGCCAGCAGTTACTTTGGTGGGGTTAACACCGGGGAGCTGTTTTTT
CASSYFGGVNTGELFF
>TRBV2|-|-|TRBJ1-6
TGTGCCAGCAGTGAAAGCAGACAACTTAATTCACCCCTCCACTTT
CASSESRQLNSPLHF
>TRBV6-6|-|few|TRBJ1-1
TGTGCCAGCAGGAACAGGGAGCACACTGAAGCTTTCTTT
CASRNREHTEAFF
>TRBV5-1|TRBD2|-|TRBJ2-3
TGCGCCAGCAGCTTCGAGCCTAGCGGGGGGGCCGTAGATACGCAGTATTTT
CASSFEPSGGAVDTQYF
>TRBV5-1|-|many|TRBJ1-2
TGTGCCAGCAGCTTGGACAGCTATGGCTACACCTTC
CASSLDSYGYTF
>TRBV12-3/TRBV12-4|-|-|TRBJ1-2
TGTGCCAGCAGCCAGCGGGACGCTAACTATGGCTACACCTTC
CASSQRDANYGYTF
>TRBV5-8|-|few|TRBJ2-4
TGTGCCAGCAGCTGGTTAGTGGACATTCAGTACTTC
CASSWLVDIQYF
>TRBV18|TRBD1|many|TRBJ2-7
TGTGCCAGCTCACCTGGGACAGGGGGCTCCGAGCAGTACTTC
CASSPGTGGSEQYF
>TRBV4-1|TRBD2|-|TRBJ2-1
TGCGCCAGCAGCCGAGAACTAGCGGGGTCCGGTAATGAGCAGTTCTTC
CASSRELAGSGNEQFF
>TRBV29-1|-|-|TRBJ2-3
TGCAGCGTTGTTCCGGGGAGTGTTCTGGATACGCAGTATTTT
CSVVPGSVLDTQYF
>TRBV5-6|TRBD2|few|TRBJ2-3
TGTGCCAGCAGCGGCGGGACTACCAGCACAGATACGCAGTATTTT
CASSGGTTSTDTQYF
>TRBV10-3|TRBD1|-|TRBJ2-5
TGTGCCATCAGTGTGACAGGGGAAGAGACCCAGTACTTC
CAISVTGEETQYF
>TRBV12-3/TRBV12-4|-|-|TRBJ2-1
TGTGCCTCCGCCCACAATGAGCAGTTCTTC
CASAHNEQFF
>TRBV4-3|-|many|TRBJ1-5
TGCGCCAGCAGCCAAGAAGCAATGGGGGGGCTGAATCAGCCCCAGCATTTT
CASSQEAMGGLNQPQHF
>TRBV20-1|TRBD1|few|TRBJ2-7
TGCAGTGCAAGGGACAGTTTGGATCTCTCGGGCTACGAGCAGTACTTC
CSARDSLDLSGYEQYF
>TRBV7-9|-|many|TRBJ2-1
TGTGCCAGCAGCTTTCTTGGGGGGTCCTACAATGAGCAGTTCTTC
CASSFLGGSYNEQFF
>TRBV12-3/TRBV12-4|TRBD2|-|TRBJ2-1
TGTGCCAGCAGTTTAGCGGGACTAGCCTCCTACAATGAGCAGTTCTTC
CASSLAGLASYNEQFF
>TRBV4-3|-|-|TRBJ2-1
TGCGCCAGCAGCCCATCCGGGACAAAGGCCAATGAGCAGTTCTTC
CASSPSGTKANEQFF
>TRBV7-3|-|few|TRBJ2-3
TGTGCCAGCAGCTTATGGGGAAAGGATACGCAGTATTTT
CASSLWGKDTQYF
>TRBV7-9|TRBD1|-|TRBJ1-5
TGTGCCAGCAGCTTAGGGACAGGGATTTTTCAGCCCCAGCATTTT
CASSLGTGIFQPQHF
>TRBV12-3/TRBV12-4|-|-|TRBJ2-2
TGTGCCAGCAGTCCATGGAATACCGGGGAGCTGTTTTTT
CASSPWNTGELFF
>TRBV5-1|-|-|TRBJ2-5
TGCGCCAGCAGCTTCATTAGCCAGGGAGGAGAGACCCAGTACTTC
CASSFISQGGETQYF
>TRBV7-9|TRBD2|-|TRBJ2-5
TGTGCCAGCAGCTTACTAGCGGTCTTGGGAGAGACCCAGTACTTC
CASSLLAVLGETQYF
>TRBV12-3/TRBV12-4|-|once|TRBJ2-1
TGTGCCAGCAGTTTAAATCCCTCCAATGAGCAGTTCTTC
CASSLNPSNEQFF
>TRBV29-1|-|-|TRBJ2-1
TGCAGCCTTCAGCCCTTAGGGGTAAATGAGCAGTTCTTC
CSLQPLGVNEQFF
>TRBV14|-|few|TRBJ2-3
TGTGCCAGCAGCCCCCGGGCTAGCCCCACCCATACGCAGTATTTT
CASSPRASPTHTQYF
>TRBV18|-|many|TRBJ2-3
TGTGCCAGCTCACCTCAGCCAGATACGCAGTATTTT
CASSPQPDTQYF
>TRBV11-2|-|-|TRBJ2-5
TGTGCCAGCAGCCCGATGGCGGCGGGGCAATTTCCTGCGGAGACCCAGTACTTC
CASSPMAAGQFPAETQYF